These T cell receptor beta chains were read from a single sample in a study of PD-1 blockade in classical Hodgkin lymphoma. Clones were sequenced by immunoSEQ multiplex PCR, and TCRdb holds only the in-frame ones, with some missing. The sample lists roughly 40,000 clones; approximately 87% were seen once. Material: peripheral blood mononuclear cells (PBMCs), obtained at baseline. The receptors stem from a human donor with classical Hodgkin lymphoma. Each CDR3 is given without its conserved first and last residue. D genes are given only for firm matches.

ASSLDRGSYGYT	NA	TRBV11-2
ASRYSQLPTQETQY	NA	TRBV6-5
AISDFRLNTEAF	NA	TRBV10-3
ASSRRDRVRQPQH	TRBD1	TRBV23-1
ASSSGLAGDNEQF	TRBD2	TRBV7-3
AWSVRQITGELF	NA	TRBV30
ASSDGSGLNTGELF	NA	TRBV11-2
ASSKPPSTDTQY	NA	TRBV5-4
ASSLVWGGEQY	NA	TRBV7-8
ASSPRGVNEKLF	NA	TRBV18
ASSPSSGTGDYEQY	TRBD1	TRBV5-1
ASSVGGTSGSYEQY	TRBD2	TRBV9
ASSSLGGYTDTQY	TRBD2	TRBV7-3
ATSTGYGYT	NA	TRBV9
ASSRSGSETQY	TRBD2	TRBV5-4
ASSWGFERVGYT	NA	TRBV5-1
ASSQDRARLYGYT	NA	TRBV4-2
AISETEGNTEAF	NA	TRBV10-3
AWSVGPPGTVYQETQY	NA	TRBV30
ASSTAHTGAHEQY	TRBD1	TRBV5-4
ASSSFGSQGSMNTEAF	NA	TRBV7-2
ASSQGSGRGGYTQY	TRBD2	TRBV4-2
ASSVGATTLAKNIQY	NA	TRBV9